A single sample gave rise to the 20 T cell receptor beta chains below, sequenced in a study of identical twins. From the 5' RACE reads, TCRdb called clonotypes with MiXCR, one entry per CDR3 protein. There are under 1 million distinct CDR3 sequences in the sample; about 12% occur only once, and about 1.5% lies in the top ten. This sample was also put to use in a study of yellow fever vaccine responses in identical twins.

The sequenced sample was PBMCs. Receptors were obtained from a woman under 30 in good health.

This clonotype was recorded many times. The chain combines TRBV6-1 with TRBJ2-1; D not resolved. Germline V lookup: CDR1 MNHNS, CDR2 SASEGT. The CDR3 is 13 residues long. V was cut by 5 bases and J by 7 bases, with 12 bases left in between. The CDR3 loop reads CASSRGVWNEQFF. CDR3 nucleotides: TGTGCCAGCAGTAGAGGAGTATGGAATGAGCAGTTCTTC.

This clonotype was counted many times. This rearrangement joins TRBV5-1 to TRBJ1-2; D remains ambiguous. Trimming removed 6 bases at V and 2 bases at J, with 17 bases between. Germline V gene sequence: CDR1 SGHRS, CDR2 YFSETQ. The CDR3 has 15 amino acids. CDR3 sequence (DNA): TGCGCCAGCAACTTCAACGGACGGACGAACTATGGCTACACCTTC. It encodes CASNFNGRTNYGYTF.

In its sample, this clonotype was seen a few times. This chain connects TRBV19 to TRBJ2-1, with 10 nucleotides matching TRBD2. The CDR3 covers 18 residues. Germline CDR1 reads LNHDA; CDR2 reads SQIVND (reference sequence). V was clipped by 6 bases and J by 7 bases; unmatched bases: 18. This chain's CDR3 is CASRGSASGSYGGNEQFF. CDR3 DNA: TGTGCCAGTAGAGGTTCGGCTAGCGGGAGCTATGGGGGAAATGAGCAGTTCTTC.

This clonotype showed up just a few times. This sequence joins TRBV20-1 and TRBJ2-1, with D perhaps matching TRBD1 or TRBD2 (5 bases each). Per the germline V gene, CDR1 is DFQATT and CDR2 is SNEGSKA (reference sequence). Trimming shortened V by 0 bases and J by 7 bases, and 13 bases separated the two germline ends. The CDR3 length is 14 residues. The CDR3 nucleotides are TGCAGTGCTAGAGAACCGGGACGCGAGAATGAGCAGTTCTTC. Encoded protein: CSAREPGRENEQFF.

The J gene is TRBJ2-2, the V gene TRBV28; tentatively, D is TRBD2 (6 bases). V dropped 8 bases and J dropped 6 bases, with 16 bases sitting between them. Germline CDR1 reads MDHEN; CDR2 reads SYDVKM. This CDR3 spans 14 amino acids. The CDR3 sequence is CASRARLAPGELFF. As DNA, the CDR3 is TGTGCCAGCCGCGCCCGCCTAGCGCCCGGGGAGCTGTTTTTT. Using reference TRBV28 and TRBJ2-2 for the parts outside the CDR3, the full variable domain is DVKVTQSSRYLVKRTGEKVFLECVQDMDHENMFWYRQDPGLGLRLIYFSYDVKMKEKGDIPEGYSVSREKKERFSLILESASTNQTSMYLCASRARLAPGELFFGEGSRLTVL.

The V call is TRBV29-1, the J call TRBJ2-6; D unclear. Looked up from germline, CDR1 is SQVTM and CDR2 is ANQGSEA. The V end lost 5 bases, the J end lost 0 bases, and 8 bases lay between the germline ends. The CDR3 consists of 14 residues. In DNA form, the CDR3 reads TGCAGCGTTTCGTGGTTCTCTGGGGCCAACGTCCTGACTTTC. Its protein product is CSVSWFSGANVLTF.

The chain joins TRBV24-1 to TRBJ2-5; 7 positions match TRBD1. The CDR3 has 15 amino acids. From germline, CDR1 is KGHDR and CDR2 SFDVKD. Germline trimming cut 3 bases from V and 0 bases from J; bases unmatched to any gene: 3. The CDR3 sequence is CATSDAQGYQETQYF. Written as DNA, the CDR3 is TGTGCCACCAGTGATGCACAGGGGTACCAAGAGACCCAGTACTTC.

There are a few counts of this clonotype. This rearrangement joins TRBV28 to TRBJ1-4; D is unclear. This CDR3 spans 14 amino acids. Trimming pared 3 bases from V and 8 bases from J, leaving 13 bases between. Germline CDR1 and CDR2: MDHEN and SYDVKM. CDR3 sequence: CASSFPPGKEKLFF. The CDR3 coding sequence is TGTGCCAGCAGTTTCCCGCCTGGCAAGGAAAAACTGTTTTTT.

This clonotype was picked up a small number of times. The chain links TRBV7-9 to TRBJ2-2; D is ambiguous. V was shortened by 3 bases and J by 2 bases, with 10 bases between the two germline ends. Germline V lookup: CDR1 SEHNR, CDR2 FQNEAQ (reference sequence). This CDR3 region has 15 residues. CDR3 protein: CASSFLPVNTGELFF. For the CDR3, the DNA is TGTGCCAGCAGCTTCCTTCCCGTTAACACCGGGGAGCTGTTTTTT.

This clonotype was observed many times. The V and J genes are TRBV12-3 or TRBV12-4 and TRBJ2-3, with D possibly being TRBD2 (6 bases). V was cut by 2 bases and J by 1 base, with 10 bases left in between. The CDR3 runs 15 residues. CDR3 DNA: TGTGCCAGCAGTTTATTCGGGGAGGGCACAGATACGCAGTATTTT. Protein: CASSLFGEGTDTQYF.

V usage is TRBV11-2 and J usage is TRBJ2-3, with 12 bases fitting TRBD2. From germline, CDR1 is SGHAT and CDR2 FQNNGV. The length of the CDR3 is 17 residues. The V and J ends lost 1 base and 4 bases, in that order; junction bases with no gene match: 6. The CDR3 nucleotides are TGTGCCAGCAGCTTAGTACCTAGCGGGGGGGGAGCAGATACGCAGTATTTT. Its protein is CASSLVPSGGGADTQYF.

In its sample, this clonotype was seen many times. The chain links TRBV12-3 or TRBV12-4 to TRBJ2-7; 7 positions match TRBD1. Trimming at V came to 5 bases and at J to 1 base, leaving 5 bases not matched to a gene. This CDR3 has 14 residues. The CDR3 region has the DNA TGTGCCAGCAGTAGTTGGGACAGATCCTACGAGCAGTACTTC. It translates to CASSSWDRSYEQYF.

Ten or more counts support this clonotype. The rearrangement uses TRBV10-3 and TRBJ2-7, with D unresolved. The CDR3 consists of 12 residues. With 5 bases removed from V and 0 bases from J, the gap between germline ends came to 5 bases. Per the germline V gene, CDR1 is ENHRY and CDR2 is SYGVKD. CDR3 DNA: TGTGCCATCAGTTCAAGCTCCTACGAGCAGTACGTC. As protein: CAISSSSYEQYV.

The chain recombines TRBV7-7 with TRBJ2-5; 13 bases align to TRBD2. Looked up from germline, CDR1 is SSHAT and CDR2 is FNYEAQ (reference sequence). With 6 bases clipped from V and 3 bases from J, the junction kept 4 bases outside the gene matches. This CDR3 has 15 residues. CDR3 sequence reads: CASRGGLAGEETQYF. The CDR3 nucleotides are TGTGCCAGCAGGGGAGGACTAGCGGGAGAAGAGACCCAGTACTTC.

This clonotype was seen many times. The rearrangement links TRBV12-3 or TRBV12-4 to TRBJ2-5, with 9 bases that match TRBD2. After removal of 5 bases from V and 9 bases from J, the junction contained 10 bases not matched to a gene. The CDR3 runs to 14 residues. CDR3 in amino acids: CASSLRTSVSAQYF. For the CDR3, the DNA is TGTGCCAGCAGTCTCCGGACTAGCGTGTCGGCCCAGTACTTC.

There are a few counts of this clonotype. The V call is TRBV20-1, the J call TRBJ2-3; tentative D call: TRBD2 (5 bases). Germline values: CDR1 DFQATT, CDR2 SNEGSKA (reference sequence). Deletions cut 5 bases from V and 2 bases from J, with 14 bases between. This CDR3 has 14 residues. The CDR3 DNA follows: TGCAGTGCTCCTAGACCGGGGTCCACAGATACGCAGTATTTT. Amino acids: CSAPRPGSTDTQYF.

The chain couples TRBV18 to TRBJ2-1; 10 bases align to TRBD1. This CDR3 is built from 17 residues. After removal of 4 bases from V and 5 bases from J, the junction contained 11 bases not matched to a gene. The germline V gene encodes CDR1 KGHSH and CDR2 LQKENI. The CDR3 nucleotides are TGTGCCAGCTCACTTCTCCAAGGACAGGGGGATAACAATGAGCAGTTCTTC. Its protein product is CASSLLQGQGDNNEQFF.

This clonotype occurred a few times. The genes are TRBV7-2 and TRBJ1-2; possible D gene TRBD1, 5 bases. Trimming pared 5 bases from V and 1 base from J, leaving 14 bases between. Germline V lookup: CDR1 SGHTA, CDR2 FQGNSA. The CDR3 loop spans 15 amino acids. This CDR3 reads CASSARGTGNYGYTF. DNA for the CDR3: TGTGCCAGCAGCGCCCGAGGGACTGGTAACTATGGCTACACCTTC.

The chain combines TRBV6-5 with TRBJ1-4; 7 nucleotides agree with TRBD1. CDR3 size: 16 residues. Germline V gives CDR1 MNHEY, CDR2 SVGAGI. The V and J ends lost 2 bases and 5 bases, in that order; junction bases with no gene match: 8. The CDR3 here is CASSYRLDRTNEKLFF. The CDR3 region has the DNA TGTGCCAGCAGTTACCGATTGGACAGGACGAATGAAAAACTGTTTTTT.

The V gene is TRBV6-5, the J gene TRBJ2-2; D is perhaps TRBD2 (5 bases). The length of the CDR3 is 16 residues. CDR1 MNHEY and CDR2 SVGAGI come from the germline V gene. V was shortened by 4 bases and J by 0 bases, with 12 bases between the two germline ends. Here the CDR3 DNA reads TGTGCCAGCAGTTTTTCAGGACTCCCGAACACCGGGGAGCTGTTTTTT. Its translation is CASSFSGLPNTGELFF.